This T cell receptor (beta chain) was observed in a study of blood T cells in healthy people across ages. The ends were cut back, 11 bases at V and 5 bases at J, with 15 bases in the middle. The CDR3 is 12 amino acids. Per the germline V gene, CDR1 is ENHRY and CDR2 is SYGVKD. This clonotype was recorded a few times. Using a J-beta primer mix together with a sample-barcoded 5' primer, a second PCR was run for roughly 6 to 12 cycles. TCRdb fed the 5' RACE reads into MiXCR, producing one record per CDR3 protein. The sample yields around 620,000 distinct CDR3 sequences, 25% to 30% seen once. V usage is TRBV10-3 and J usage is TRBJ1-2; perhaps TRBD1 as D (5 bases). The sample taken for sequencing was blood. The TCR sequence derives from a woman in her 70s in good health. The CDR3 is CAASSREYGYTF. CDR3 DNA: TGTGCCGCTTCTAGCAGGGAGTATGGCTACACCTTC.